This T cell receptor (beta chain) was sequenced during a study of blood T cell repertoires in COVID-19. Study overall: The cDNA or gDNA used as material had been derived from T cells, B-cell-depleted T cells, or PBMCs.

TCRdb's copy holds only in-frame clones and misses some; the assay was immunoSEQ multiplex PCR. The sample contains roughly 260,000 clones, around nine tenths of which appear only once. Germline V gives CDR1 SEHNR, CDR2 FQNEAQ (reference sequence). V gave up 5 bases and J gave up 1 base; unmatched junction bases: 10. The CDR3 loop spans 17 amino acids. The sequenced material came from PBMCs or T cells enriched from blood (not recorded which). V is TRBV7-9 and J is TRBJ2-2; 7 bases agree with TRBD1. This receptor was obtained from a woman under 30 who had recovered from COVID-19. CDR3 in amino acids: CASSHPVRGLNTGELFF. The DNA for the CDR3 is TGTGCCAGCAGCCACCCTGTGAGGGGGCTGAACACCGGGGAGCTGTTTTTT.